This T cell receptor beta chain was sequenced for a study of blood T cell repertoires in COVID-19. Study context: PBMCs, B-cell-depleted T cells, or T cells were the source of the cDNA or gDNA that made up the material.

The CDR3 contains 15 residues. CDR1 and CDR2 (germline): SNHLY, FYNNEI. With V trimmed by 3 bases and J by 3 bases, 5 bases remained unmatched. The authors' processing: The assay estimated nucleated cells by amplifying reference gene primers. The method was immunoSEQ multiplex PCR; TCRdb's version includes in-frame clones alone and lacks a portion of them. The V and J calls and the clone size are those of that table, but D and trimming were determined from the DNA. The top ten hold 21% of the sample, which has roughly 3,500 clones, around 70% seen once. The receptor was derived from a man in his sixties or seventies with active COVID-19. The V gene is TRBV2, the J gene TRBJ1-5; TRBD1 matches at 7 bases. The specimen was peripheral blood. CDR3 in DNA: TGTGCCAGCAGTGAGATGGGACAGCACAATCAGCCCCAGCATTTT. This sequence encodes CASSEMGQHNQPQHF.